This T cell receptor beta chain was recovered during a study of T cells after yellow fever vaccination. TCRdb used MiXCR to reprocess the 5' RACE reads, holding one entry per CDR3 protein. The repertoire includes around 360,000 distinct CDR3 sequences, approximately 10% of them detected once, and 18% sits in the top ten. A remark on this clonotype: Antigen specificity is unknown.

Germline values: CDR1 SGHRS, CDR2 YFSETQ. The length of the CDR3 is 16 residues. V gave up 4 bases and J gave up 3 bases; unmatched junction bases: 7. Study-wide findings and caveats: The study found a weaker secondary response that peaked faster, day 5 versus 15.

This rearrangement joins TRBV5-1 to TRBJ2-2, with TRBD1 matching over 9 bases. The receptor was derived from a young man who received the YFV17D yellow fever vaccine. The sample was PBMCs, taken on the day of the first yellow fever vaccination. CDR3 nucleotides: TGCGCCAGCAGCACCGGGACAGGGTTTGACACCGGGGAGCTGTTTTTT. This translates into CASSTGTGFDTGELFF. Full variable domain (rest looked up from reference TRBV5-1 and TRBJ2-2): KAGVTQTPRYLIKTRGQQVTLSCSPISGHRSVSWYQQTPGQGLQFLFEYFSETQRNKGNFPGRFSGRQFSNSRSEMNVSTLELGDSALYLCASSTGTGFDTGELFFGEGSRLTVL.